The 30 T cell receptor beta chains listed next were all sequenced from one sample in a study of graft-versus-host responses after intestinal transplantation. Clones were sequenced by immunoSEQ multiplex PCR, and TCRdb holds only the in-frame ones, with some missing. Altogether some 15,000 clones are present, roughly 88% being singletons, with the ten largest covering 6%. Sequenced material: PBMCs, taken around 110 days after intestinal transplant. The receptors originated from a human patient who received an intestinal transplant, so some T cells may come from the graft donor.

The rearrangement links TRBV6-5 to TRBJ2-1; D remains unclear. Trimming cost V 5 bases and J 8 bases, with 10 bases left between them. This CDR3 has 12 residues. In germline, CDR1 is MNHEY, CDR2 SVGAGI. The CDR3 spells CASSAWGDEQFF. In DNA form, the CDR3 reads TGTGCCAGCAGTGCTTGGGGTGATGAGCAGTTCTTC.

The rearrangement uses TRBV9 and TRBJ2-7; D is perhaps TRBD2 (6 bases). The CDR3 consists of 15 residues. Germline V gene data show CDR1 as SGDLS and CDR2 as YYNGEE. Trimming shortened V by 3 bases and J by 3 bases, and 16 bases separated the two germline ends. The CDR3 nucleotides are TGTGCCAGCAGCGAGAAAGGGACTTGGGGCTACGAGCAGTACTTC. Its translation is CASSEKGTWGYEQYF.

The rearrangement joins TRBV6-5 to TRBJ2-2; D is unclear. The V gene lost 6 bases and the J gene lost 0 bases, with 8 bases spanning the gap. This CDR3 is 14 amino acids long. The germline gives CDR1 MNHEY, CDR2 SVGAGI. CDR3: CASSPDPNTGELFF. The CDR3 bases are TGTGCCAGCAGCCCCGACCCGAACACCGGGGAGCTGTTTTTT.

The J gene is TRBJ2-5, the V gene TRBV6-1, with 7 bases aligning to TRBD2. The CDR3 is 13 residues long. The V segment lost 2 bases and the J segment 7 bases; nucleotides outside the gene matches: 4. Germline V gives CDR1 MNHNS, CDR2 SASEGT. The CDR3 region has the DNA TGTGCCAGCAGTGAACAGCGGGACGGGACCCAGTACTTC. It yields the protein CASSEQRDGTQYF.

DNA for the CDR3: TGTGCCAGCAGCTCCCAGCGGGAGCCCTCCGATACGCAGTATTTT. Its protein is CASSSQREPSDTQYF. The chain carries TRBV7-9 and TRBJ2-3; 8 bases are shared with TRBD2. The V segment lost 4 bases and the J segment 6 bases; nucleotides outside the gene matches: 9. Per the germline V gene, CDR1 is SEHNR and CDR2 is FQNEAQ (reference sequence). There are 15 residues in the CDR3.

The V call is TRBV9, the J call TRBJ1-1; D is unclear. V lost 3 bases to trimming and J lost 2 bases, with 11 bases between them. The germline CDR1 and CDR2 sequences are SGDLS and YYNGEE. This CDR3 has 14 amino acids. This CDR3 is CASSAWLGNTEAFF. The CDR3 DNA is TGTGCCAGCAGCGCCTGGCTAGGAAACACTGAAGCTTTCTTT.

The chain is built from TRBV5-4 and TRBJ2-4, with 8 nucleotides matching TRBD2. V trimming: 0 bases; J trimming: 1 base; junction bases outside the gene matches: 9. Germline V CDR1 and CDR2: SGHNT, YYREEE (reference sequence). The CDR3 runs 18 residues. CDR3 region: CASSLALSGRGAKNIQYF. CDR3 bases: TGTGCCAGCAGCTTGGCTCTAAGCGGGAGAGGTGCCAAAAACATTCAGTACTTC.

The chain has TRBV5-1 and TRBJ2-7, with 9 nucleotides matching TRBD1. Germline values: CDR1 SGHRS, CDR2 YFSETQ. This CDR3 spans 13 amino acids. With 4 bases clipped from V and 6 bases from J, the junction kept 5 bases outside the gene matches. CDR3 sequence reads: CASSQGTGPEQYF. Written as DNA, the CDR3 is TGCGCCAGCAGCCAAGGGACAGGGCCCGAGCAGTACTTC.

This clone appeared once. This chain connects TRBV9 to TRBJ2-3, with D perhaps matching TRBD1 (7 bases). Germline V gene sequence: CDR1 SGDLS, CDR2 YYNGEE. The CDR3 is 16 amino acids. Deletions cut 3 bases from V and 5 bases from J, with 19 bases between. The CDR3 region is CASSANRGGRGDTQYF. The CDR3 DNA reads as TGTGCCAGCAGCGCAAACAGGGGCGGGCGGGGAGATACGCAGTATTTT.

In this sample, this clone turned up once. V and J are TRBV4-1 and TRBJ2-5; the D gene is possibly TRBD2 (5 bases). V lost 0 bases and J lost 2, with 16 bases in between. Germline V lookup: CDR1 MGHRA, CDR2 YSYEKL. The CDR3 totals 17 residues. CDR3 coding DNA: TGCGCCAGCAGCCAAGAGCGGAGCGTGAGGGCTCAAGAGACCCAGTACTTC. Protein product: CASSQERSVRAQETQYF.

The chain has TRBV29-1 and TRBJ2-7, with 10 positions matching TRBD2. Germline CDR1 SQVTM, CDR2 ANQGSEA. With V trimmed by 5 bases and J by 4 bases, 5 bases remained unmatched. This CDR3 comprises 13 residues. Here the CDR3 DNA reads TGCAGCGTTTTTCTAGCGGGAGAATACGAGCAGTACTTC. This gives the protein CSVFLAGEYEQYF.

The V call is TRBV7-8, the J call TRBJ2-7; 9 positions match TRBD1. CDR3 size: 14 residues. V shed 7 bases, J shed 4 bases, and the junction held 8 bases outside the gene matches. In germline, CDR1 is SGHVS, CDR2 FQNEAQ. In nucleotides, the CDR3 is TGTGCCAGCAATTCCGGGACAGGGTCGTACGAGCAGTACTTC. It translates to CASNSGTGSYEQYF.

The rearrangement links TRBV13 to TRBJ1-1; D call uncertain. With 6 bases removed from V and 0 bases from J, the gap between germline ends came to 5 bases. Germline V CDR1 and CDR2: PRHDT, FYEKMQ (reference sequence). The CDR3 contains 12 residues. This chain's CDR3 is CASRHLNTEAFF. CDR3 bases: TGTGCCAGCAGACACTTGAACACTGAAGCTTTCTTT.

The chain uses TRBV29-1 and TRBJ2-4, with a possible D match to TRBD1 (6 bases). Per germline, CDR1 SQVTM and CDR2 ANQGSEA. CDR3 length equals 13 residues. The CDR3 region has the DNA TGCAGTGGCTCTCGGACAGACAAAAACATTCAGTACTTC. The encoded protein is CSGSRTDKNIQYF.

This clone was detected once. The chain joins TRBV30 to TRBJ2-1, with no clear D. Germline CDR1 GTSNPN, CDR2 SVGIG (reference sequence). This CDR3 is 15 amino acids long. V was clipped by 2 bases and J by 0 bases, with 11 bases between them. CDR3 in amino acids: CAWSPRKSSYNEQFF. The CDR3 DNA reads TGTGCCTGGAGTCCTCGAAAGAGCTCCTACAATGAGCAGTTCTTC.

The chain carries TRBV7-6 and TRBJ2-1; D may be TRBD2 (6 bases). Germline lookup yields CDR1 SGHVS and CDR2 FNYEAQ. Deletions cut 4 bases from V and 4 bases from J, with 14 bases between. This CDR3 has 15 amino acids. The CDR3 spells CASSSGTAWYNEQFF. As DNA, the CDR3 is TGTGCCAGCAGCTCCGGGACTGCATGGTACAATGAGCAGTTCTTC.

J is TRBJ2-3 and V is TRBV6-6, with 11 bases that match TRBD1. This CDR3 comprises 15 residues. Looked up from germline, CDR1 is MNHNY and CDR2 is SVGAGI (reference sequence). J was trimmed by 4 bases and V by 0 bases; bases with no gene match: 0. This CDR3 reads CASSYSGQGADTQYF. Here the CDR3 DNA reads TGTGCCAGCAGTTACTCGGGACAGGGGGCAGATACGCAGTATTTT.

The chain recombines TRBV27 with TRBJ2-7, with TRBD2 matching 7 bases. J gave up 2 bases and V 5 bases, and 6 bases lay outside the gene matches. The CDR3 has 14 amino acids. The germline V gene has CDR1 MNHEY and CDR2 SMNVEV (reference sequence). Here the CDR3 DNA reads TGTGCCAGCAGTGAAGCGGGATCTACCTACGAGCAGTACTTC. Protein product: CASSEAGSTYEQYF.

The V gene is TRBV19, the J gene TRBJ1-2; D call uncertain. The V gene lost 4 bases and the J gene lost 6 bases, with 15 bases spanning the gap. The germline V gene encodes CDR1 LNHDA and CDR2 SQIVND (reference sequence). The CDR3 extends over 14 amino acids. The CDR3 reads CASSREISPDGYTF. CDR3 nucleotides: TGTGCCAGTAGTAGGGAAATTTCTCCGGATGGCTACACCTTC.

Here the CDR3 reads CASSLWTGVADTQYF. The CDR3 nucleotides read TGTGCCAGCAGCCTCTGGACAGGGGTTGCAGATACGCAGTATTTT. J is TRBJ2-3 and V is TRBV14, with TRBD1 identical over 9 bases. The CDR3 has 15 amino acids. The germline V gene encodes CDR1 SGHDN and CDR2 FVKESK. V dropped 4 bases and J dropped 4; count of bases not matched to a gene: 6.

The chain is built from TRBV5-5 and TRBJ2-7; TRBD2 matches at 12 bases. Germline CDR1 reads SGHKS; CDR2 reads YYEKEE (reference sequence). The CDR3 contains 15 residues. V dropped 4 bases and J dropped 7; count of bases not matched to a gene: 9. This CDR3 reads CASSPPGLAGVEQYF. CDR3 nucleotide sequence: TGTGCCAGCAGCCCGCCGGGACTAGCGGGTGTGGAGCAGTACTTC.

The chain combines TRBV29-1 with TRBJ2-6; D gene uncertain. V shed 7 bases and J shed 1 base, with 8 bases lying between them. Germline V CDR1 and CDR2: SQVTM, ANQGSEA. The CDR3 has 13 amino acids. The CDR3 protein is CSATVSGANVLTF. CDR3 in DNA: TGCAGCGCGACGGTATCTGGGGCCAACGTCCTGACTTTC.

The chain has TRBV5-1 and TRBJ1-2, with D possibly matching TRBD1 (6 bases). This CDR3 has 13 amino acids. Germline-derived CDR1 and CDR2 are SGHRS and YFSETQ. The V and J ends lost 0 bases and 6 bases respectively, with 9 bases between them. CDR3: CASSLGTANGYTF. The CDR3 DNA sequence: TGCGCCAGCAGCTTGGGGACAGCTAATGGCTACACCTTC.

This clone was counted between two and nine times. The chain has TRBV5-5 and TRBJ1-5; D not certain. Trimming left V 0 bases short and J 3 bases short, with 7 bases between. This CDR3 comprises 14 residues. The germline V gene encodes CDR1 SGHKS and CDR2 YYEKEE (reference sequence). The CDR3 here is CASSLVAPNQPQHF. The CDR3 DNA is TGTGCCAGCAGCTTGGTCGCGCCCAATCAGCCCCAGCATTTT. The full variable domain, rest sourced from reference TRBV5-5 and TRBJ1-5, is DAGVTQSPTHLIKTRGQQVTLRCSPISGHKSVSWYQQVLGQGPQFIFQYYEKEERGRGNFPDRFSARQFPNYSSELNVNALLLGDSALYLCASSLVAPNQPQHFGDGTRLSIL.

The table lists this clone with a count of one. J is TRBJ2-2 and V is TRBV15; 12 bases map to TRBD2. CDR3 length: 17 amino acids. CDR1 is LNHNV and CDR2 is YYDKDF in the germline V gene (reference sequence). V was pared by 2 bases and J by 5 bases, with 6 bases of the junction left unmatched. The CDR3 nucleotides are TGTGCCACCAGCAGACCCGGACTAGCGGGGAAGACCGGGGAGCTGTTTTTT. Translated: CATSRPGLAGKTGELFF.

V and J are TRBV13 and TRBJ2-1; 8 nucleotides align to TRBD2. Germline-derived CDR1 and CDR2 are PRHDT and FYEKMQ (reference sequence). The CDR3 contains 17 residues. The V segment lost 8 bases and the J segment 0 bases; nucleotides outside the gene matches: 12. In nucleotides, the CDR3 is TGTGCCAGCTGGGGACTAGGGACCGTCAGCTCCTACAATGAGCAGTTCTTC. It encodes CASWGLGTVSSYNEQFF.

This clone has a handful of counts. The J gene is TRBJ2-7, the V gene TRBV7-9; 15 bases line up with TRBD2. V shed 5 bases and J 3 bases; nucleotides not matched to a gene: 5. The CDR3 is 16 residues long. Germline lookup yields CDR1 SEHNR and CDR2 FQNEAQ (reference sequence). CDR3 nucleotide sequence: TGTGCCAGCAGCCCGGGACTAGCGGGAGGATACTACGAGCAGTACTTC. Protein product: CASSPGLAGGYYEQYF.

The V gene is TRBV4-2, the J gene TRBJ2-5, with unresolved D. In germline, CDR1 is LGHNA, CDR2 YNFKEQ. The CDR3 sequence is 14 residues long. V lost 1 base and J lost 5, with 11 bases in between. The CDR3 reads CASSQAPPVETQYF. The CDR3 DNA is TGTGCCAGCAGCCAAGCTCCCCCGGTGGAGACCCAGTACTTC.

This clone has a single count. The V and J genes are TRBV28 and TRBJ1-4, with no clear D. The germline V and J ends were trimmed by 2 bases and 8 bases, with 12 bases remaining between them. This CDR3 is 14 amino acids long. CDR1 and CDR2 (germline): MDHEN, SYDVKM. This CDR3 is CASSLVRRREKLFF. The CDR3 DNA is TGTGCCAGCAGTTTAGTGAGACGGCGCGAAAAACTGTTTTTT.

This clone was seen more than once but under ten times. The CDR3 protein is CAWSAGGGAAPDTF. CDR3 in DNA: TGTGCCTGGAGTGCTGGTGGTGGGGCAGCCCCCGACACCTTC. The genes are TRBV30 and TRBJ1-2; maybe TRBD1 (5 bases). Germline V gene data show CDR1 as GTSNPN and CDR2 as SVGIG (reference sequence). This CDR3 has 14 residues. V was trimmed by 1 base and J by 12 bases, leaving 21 bases between them. The entire variable domain, with the rest obtained from reference TRBV30 and TRBJ1-2, is as follows: SQTIHQWPATLVQPVGSPLSLECTVEGTSNPNLYWYRQAAGRGLQLLFYSVGIGQISSEVPQNLSASRPQDRQFILSSKKLLLSDSGFYLCAWSAGGGAAPDTFGSGTRLTVV.